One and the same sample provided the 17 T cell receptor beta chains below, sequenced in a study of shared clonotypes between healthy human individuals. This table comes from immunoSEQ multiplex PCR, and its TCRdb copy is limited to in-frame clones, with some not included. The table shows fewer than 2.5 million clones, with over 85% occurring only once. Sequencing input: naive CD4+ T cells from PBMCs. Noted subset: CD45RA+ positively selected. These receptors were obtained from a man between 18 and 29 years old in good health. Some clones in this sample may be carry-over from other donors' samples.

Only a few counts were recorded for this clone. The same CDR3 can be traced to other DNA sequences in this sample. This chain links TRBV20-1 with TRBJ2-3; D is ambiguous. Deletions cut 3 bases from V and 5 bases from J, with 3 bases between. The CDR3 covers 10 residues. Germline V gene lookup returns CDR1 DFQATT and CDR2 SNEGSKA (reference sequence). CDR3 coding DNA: TGCAGTGCTAGCCGAGATACGCAGTATTTT. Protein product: CSASRDTQYF.

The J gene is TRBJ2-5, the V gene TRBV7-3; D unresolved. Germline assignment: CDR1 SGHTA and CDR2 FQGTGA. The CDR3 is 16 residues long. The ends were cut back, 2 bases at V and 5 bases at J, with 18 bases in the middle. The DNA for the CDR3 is TGTGCCAGCAGCTTACATAGGGTCTCTCGGGCGGAGACCCAGTACTTC. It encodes CASSLHRVSRAETQYF.

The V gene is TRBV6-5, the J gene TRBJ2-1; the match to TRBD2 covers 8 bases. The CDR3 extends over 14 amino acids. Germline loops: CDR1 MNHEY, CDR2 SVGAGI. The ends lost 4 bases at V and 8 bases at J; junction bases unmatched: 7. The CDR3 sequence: CASSSAGVSYEQFF. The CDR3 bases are TGTGCCAGCAGTTCAGCGGGAGTTAGCTATGAGCAGTTCTTC.

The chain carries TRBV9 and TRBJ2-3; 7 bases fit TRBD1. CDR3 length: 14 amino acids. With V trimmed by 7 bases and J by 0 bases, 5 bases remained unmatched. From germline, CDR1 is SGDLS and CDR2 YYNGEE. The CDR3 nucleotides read TGTGCCAGCGGCGACAGGGCGAGCACAGATACGCAGTATTTT. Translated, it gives CASGDRASTDTQYF. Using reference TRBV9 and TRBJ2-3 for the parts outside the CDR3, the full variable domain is DSGVTQTPKHLITATGQRVTLRCSPRSGDLSVYWYQQSLDQGLQFLIQYYNGEERAKGNILERFSAQQFPDLHSELNLSSLELGDSALYFCASGDRASTDTQYFGPGTRLTVL.

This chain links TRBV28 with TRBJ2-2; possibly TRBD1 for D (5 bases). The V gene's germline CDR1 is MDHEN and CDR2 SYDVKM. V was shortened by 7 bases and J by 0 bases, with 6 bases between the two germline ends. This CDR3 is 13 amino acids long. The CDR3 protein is CASKDTNTGELFF. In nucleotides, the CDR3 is TGTGCCAGCAAGGACACGAACACCGGGGAGCTGTTTTTT.

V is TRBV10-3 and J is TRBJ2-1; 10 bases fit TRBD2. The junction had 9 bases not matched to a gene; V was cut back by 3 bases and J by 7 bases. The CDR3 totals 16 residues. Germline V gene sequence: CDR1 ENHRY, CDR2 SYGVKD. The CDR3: CAISDWEREGPNEQFF. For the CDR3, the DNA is TGTGCCATCAGTGATTGGGAGCGGGAGGGCCCGAATGAGCAGTTCTTC.

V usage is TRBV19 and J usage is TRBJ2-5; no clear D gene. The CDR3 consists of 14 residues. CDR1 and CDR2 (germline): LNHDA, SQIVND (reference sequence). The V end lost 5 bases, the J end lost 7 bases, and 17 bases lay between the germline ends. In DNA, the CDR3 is TGTGCCAGTAGTCAGACTCGTACCGGTGGGACCCAGTACTTC. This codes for CASSQTRTGGTQYF.

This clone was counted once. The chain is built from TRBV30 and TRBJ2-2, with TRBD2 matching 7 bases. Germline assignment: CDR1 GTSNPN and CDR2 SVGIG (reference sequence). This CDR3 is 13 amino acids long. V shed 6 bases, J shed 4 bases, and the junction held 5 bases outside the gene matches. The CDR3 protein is CACSGGGTGELFF. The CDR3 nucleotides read TGTGCCTGCTCGGGCGGGGGCACCGGGGAGCTGTTTTTT.

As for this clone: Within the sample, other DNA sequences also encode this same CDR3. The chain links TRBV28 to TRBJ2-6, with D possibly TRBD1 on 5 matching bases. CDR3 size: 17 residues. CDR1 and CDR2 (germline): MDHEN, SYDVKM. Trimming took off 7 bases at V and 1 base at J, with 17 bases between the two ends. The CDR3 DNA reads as TGTGCCAGCAAAGGTGGACAAGGGGCGTCTGGGGCCAACGTCCTGACTTTC. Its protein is CASKGGQGASGANVLTF.

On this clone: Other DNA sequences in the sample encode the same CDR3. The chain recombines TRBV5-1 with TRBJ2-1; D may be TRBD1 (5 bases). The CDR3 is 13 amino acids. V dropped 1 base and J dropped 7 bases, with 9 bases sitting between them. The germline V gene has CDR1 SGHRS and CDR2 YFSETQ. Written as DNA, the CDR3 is TGCGCCAGCAGCTTGATTAGGGGAAATGAGCAGTTCTTC. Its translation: CASSLIRGNEQFF. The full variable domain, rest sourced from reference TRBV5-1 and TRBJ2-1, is KAGVTQTPRYLIKTRGQQVTLSCSPISGHRSVSWYQQTPGQGLQFLFEYFSETQRNKGNFPGRFSGRQFSNSRSEMNVSTLELGDSALYLCASSLIRGNEQFFGPGTRLTVL.

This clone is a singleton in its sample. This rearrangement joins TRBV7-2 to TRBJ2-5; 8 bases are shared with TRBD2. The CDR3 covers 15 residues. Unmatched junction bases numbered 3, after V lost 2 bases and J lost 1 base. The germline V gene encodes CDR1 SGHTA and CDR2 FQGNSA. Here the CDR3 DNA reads TGTGCCAGCAGCTTACTAGCGGGCGGCCAAGAGACCCAGTACTTC. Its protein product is CASSLLAGGQETQYF. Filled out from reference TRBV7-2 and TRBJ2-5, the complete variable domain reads GAGVSQSPSNKVTEKGKDVELRCDPISGHTALYWYRQSLGQGLEFLIYFQGNSAPDKSGLPSDRFSAERTGGSVSTLTIQRTQQEDSAVYLCASSLLAGGQETQYFGPGTRLLVL.

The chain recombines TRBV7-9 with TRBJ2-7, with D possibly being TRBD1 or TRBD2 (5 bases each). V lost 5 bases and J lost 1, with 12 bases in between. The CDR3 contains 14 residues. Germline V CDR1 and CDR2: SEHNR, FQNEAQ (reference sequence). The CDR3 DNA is TGTGCCAGCAGCCCCCGGGGCGTATCCTACGAGCAGTACTTC. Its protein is CASSPRGVSYEQYF. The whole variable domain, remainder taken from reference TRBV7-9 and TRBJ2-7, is DTGVSQNPRHKITKRGQNVTFRCDPISEHNRLYWYRQTLGQGPEFLTYFQNEAQLEKSRLLSDRFSAERPKGSFSTLEIQRTEQGDSAMYLCASSPRGVSYEQYFGPGTRLTVT.

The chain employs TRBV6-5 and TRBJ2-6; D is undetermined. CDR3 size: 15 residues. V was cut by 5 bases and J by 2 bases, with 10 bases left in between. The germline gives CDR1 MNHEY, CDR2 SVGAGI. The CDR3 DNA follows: TGTGCCAGCAGTCAACATGTGGCTGGGGCCAACGTCCTGACTTTC. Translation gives CASSQHVAGANVLTF.

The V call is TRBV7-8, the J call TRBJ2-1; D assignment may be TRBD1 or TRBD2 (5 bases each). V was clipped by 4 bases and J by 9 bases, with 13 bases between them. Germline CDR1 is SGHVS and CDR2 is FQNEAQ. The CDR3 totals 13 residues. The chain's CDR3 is CASSSQGPFEQFF. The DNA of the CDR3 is TGTGCCAGCAGCTCCCAGGGACCCTTTGAGCAGTTCTTC.

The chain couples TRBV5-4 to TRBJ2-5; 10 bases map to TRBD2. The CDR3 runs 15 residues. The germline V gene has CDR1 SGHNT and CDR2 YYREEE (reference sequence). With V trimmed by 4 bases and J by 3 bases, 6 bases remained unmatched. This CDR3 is CASSGGLAAKETQYF. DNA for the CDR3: TGTGCCAGCAGCGGTGGACTAGCGGCGAAAGAGACCCAGTACTTC.

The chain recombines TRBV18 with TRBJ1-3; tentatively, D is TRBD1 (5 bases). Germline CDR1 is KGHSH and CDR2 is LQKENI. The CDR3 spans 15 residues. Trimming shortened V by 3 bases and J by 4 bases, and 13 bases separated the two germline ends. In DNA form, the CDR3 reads TGTGCCAGCTCACCCATCGGGACGGTCGGAAACACCATATATTTT. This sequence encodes CASSPIGTVGNTIYF.

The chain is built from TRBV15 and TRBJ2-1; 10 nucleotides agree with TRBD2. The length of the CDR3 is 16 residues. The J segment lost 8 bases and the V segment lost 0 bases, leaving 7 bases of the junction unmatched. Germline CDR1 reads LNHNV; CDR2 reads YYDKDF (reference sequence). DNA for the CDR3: TGTGCCACCAGCAGAGATCCCGGACTAGCGGCGGATGAGCAGTTCTTC. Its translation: CATSRDPGLAADEQFF.